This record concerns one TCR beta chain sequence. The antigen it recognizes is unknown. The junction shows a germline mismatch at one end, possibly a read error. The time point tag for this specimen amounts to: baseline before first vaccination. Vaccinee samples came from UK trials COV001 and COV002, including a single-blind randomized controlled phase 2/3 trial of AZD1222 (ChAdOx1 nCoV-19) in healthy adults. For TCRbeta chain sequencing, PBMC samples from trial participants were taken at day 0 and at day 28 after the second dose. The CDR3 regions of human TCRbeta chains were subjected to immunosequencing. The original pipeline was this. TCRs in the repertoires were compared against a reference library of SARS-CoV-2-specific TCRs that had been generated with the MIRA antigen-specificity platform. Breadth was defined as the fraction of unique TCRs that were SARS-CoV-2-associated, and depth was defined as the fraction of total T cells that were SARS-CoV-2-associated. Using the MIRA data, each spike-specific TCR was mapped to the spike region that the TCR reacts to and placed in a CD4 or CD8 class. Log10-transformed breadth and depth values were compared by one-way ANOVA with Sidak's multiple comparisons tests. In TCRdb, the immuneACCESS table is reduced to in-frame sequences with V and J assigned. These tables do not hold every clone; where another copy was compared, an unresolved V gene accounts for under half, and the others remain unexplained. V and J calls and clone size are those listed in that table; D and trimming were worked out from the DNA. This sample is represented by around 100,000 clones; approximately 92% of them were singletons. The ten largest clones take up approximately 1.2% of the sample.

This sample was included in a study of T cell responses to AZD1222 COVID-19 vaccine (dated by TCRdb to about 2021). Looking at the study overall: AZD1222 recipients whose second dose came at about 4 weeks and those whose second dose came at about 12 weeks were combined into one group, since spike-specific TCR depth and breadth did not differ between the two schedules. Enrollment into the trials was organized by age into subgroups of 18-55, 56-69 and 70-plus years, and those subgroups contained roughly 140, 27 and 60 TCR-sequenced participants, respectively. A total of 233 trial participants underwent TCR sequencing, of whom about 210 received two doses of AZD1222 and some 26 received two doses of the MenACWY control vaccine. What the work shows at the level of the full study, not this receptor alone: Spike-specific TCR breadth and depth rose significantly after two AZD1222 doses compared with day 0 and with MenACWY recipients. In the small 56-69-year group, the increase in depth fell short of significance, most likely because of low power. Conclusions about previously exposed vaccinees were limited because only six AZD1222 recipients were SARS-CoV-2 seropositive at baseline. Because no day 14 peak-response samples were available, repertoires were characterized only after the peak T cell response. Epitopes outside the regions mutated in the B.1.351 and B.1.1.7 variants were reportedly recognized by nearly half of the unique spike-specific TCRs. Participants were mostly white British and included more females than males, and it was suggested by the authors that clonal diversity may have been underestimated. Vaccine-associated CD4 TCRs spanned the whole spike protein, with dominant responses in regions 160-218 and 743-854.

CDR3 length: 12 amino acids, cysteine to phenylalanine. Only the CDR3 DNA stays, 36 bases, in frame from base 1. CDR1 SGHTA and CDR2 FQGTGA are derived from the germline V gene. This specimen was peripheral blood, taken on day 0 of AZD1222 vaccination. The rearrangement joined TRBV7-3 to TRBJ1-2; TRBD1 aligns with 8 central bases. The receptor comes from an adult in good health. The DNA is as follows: TGTGCCAGCAGCCGGACAGGGTCACCCTTTTGCTTC. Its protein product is CASSRTGSPFCF.